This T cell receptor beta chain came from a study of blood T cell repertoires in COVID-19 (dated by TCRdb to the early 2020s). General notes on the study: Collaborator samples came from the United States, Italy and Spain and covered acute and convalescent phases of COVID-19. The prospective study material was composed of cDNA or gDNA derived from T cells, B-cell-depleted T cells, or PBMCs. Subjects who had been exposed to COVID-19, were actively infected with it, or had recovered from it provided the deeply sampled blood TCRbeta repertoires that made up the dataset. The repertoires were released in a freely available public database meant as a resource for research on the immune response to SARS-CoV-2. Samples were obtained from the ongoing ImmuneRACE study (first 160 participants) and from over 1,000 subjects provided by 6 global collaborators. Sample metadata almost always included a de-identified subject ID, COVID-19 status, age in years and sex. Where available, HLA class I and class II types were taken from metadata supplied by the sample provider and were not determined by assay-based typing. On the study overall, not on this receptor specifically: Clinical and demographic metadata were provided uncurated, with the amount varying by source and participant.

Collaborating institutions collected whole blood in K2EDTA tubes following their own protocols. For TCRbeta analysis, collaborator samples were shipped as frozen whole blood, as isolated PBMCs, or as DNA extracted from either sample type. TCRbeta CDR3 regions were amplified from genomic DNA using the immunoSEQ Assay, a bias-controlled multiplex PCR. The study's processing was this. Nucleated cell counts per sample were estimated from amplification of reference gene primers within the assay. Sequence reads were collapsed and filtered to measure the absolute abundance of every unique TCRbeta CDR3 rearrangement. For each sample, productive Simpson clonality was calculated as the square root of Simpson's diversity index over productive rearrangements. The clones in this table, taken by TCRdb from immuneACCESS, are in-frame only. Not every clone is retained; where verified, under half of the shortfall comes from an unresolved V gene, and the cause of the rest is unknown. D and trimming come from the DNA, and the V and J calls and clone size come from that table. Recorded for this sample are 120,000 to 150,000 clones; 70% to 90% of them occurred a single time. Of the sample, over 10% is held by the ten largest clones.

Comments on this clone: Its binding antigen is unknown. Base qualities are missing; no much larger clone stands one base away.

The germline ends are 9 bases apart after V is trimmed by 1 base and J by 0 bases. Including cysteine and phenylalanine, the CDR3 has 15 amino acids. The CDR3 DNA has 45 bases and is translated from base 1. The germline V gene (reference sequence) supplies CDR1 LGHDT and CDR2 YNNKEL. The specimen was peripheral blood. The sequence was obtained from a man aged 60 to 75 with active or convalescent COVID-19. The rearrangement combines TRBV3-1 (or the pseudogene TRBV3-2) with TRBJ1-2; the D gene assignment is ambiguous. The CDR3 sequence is CASSQGGATNYGYTF. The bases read TGTGCCAGCAGCCAAGGAGGCGCGACTAACTATGGCTACACCTTC.